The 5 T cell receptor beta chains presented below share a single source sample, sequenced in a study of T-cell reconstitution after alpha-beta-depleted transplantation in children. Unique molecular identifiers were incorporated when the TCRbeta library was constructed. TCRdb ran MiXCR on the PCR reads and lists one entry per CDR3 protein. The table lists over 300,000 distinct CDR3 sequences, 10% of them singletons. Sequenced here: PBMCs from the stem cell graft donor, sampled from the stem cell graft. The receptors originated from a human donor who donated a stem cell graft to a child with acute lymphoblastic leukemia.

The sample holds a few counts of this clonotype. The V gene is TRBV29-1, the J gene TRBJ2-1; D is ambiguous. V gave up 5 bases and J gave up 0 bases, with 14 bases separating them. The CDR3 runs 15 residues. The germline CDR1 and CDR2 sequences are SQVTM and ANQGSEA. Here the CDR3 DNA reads TGCAGCGTTTTTGGTGACGCCCACTCCTACAATGAGCAGTTCTTC. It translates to CSVFGDAHSYNEQFF.

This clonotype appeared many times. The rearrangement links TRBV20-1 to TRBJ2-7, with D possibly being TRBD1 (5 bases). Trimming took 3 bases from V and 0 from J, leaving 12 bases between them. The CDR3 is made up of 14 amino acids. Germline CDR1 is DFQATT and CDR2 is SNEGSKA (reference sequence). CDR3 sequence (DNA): TGCAGTGCTAGTCTGCAGGGAATCTCCTACGAGCAGTACTTC. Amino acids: CSASLQGISYEQYF.

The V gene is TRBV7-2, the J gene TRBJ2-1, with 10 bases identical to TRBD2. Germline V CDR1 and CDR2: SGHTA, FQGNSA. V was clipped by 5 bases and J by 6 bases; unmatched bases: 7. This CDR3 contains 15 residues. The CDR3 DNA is TGTGCCAGCAGCAAAAGCGGGAGGGCCGGCAATGAGCAGTTCTTC. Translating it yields CASSKSGRAGNEQFF.

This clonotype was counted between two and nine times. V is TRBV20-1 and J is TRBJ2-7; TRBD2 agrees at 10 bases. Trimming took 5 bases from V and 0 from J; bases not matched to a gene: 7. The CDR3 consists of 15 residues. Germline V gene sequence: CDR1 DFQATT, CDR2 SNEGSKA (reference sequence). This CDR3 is CSAGGTSESSYEQYF. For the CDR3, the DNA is TGCAGTGCTGGGGGGACTAGCGAGAGCTCCTACGAGCAGTACTTC.

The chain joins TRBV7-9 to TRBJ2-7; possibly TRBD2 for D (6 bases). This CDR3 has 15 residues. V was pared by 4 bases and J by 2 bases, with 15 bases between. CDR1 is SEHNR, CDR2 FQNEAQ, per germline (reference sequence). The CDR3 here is CASSSSGDLPYEQYF. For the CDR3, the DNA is TGTGCCAGCAGCTCCTCGGGGGACTTACCCTACGAGCAGTACTTC.